The 26 T cell receptor beta chains listed next were all sequenced from one sample in a study of OX40 agonist ivuxolimab in advanced cancers. Profiling relied on immunoSEQ multiplex PCR, and the TCRdb table lists in-frame clones only, not all of them. The table shows 21,000 or so clones, with around nine tenths occurring only once. Sequences were derived from CD4+ or CD8+ T cells sorted from blood, sampled in a trial of the OX40 agonist ivuxolimab. All receptors come from an adult with an advanced solid tumor such as melanoma, head and neck, liver or kidney cancer.

The chain joins TRBV9 to TRBJ1-5; the D gene is possibly TRBD1 (5 bases). The CDR3 is 15 residues long. CDR1 is SGDLS, CDR2 YYNGEE, per germline. V dropped 4 bases and J dropped 6 bases, with 17 bases sitting between them. In DNA form, the CDR3 reads TGTGCCAGCAGCCCTGACGGGGCCTTAAGTCAGCCCCAGCATTTT. This codes for CASSPDGALSQPQHF.

The genes are TRBV11-2 and TRBJ2-7; D remains ambiguous. V was clipped by 1 base and J by 0 bases, with 19 bases between them. CDR1 SGHAT and CDR2 FQNNGV come from the germline V gene. The CDR3 has 18 amino acids. CDR3 bases: TGTGCCAGCAGCTTAGGCCCCGAGTTCTTAAGTGGCTCCTACGAGCAGTACTTC. This codes for CASSLGPEFLSGSYEQYF.

J is TRBJ2-7 and V is TRBV5-1; D gene uncertain. V lost 0 bases and J 2 bases, leaving 9 bases between the germline ends. The CDR3 covers 14 residues. Looked up from germline, CDR1 is SGHRS and CDR2 is YFSETQ. The CDR3 region is CASSLEADTYEQYF. In DNA form, the CDR3 reads TGCGCCAGCAGCTTGGAGGCGGATACCTACGAGCAGTACTTC.

V is TRBV5-5 and J is TRBJ1-1; no clear D. The length of the CDR3 is 14 residues. Trimming stripped 2 bases from V and 6 bases from J, with 14 bases between. Germline V gene sequence: CDR1 SGHKS, CDR2 YYEKEE (reference sequence). The CDR3 spells CASSFGRIHPEAFF. The CDR3 nucleotides are TGTGCCAGCAGCTTTGGACGGATTCACCCTGAAGCTTTCTTT.

This chain uses TRBV27 with TRBJ2-7, with D perhaps given as TRBD1 or TRBD2 (5 bases each). The CDR3 sequence is 14 residues long. Germline V lookup: CDR1 MNHEY, CDR2 SMNVEV (reference sequence). The V end lost 5 bases, the J end lost 0 bases, and 11 bases lay between the germline ends. This chain's CDR3 is CASSPGTVSYEQYF. Here the CDR3 DNA reads TGTGCCAGCAGTCCCGGGACGGTCTCCTACGAGCAGTACTTC.

V gene TRBV6-5 combines with J gene TRBJ1-1; 8 bases fit TRBD1. This CDR3 comprises 15 residues. With V trimmed by 7 bases and J by 6 bases, 13 bases remained unmatched. Germline V gene data show CDR1 as MNHEY and CDR2 as SVGAGI. For the CDR3, the DNA is TGTGCCAGCATCTACTCCTCGGACAGGGCGGCTGAAGCTTTCTTT. Protein sequence: CASIYSSDRAAEAFF.

V is TRBV11-3 and J is TRBJ2-2; 8 nucleotides line up with TRBD1. This CDR3 comprises 15 residues. J lost 5 bases, V lost 5 bases, and 7 bases had no gene match. Germline V gives CDR1 SGHNT, CDR2 YENEEA. This CDR3 reads CASSMTGVGTGELFF. CDR3 coding DNA: TGTGCCAGCAGCATGACAGGGGTCGGGACCGGGGAGCTGTTTTTT.

This clone was recorded only once. This chain uses TRBV5-1 with TRBJ2-4; either TRBD1 or TRBD2 may fit D (5 bases each). The V end lost 5 bases, the J end lost 0 bases, and 12 bases lay between the germline ends. Germline CDR1 is SGHRS and CDR2 is YFSETQ. This CDR3 has 15 residues. The CDR3 reads CASRRGLEAKNIQYF. The CDR3 DNA reads TGCGCCAGCAGGAGGGGTCTTGAAGCCAAAAACATTCAGTACTTC.

The chain uses TRBV19 and TRBJ2-7; TRBD1 aligns across 7 bases. The CDR3 is made up of 14 amino acids. The V gene's germline CDR1 is LNHDA and CDR2 SQIVND (reference sequence). With V trimmed by 4 bases and J by 4 bases, 7 bases remained unmatched. CDR3 in amino acids: CASSTRDSEYEQYF. DNA of the CDR3: TGTGCCAGTAGTACCAGGGACAGTGAGTACGAGCAGTACTTC.

As to this clone: Other DNA sequences in the same sample also yield this CDR3. This rearrangement joins TRBV27 to TRBJ2-7; TRBD2 is a possible D gene (6 bases). V lost 2 bases, J lost 1 base, and 6 bases lay in between. From germline, CDR1 is MNHEY and CDR2 SMNVEV (reference sequence). CDR3 length equals 13 residues. CDR3 nucleotides: TGTGCCAGCAGTTTAGGGGGGTCCTACGAGCAGTACTTC. It specifies CASSLGGSYEQYF.

V and J are TRBV7-2 and TRBJ2-7; D is possibly TRBD2 (7 bases). Per the germline V gene, CDR1 is SGHTA and CDR2 is FQGNSA. V shed 1 base and J shed 5 bases, with 15 bases lying between them. CDR3 size: 15 residues. In DNA, the CDR3 is TGTGCCAGCAGCTTAGAGTGGGGGGGCCCCCACGAGCAGTACTTC. Its translation is CASSLEWGGPHEQYF.

This clone counts as large. The CDR3 DNA sequence: TGTGCCAGCAGTTCCTACTACGAGCAGTACTTC. Its translation: CASSSYYEQYF. The gene calls are TRBV6-5 and TRBJ2-7, with D unclear. The V and J ends lost 4 bases and 3 bases respectively, with 4 bases between them. Germline lookup yields CDR1 MNHEY and CDR2 SVGAGI. The CDR3 has 11 residues.

This clone is classed as medium-sized (0.01 to 0.1%). The chain links TRBV6-6 to TRBJ2-1; D assignment may be TRBD1 or TRBD2 (5 bases each). Germline CDR1 and CDR2: MNHNY and SVGAGI (reference sequence). V was shortened by 5 bases and J by 3 bases, with 14 bases between the two germline ends. CDR3 length: 15 residues. The chain's CDR3 is CASSLEWGNYNEQFF. Written as DNA, the CDR3 is TGTGCCAGCAGTCTCGAGTGGGGGAACTACAATGAGCAGTTCTTC.

The chain combines TRBV4-1 with TRBJ2-7; 7 nucleotides agree with TRBD1. Germline V gives CDR1 MGHRA, CDR2 YSYEKL. The CDR3 is made up of 15 amino acids. V was pared by 6 bases and J by 2 bases, with 10 bases of the junction left unmatched. The CDR3 is CASRLNVGTAYEQYF. DNA for the CDR3: TGCGCCAGCAGGCTCAATGTCGGGACAGCCTACGAGCAGTACTTC.

This sequence joins TRBV5-1 and TRBJ1-2; possible D gene TRBD1, 6 bases. Trimming stripped 2 bases from V and 4 bases from J, with 12 bases between. The CDR3 sequence is 14 residues long. In germline, CDR1 is SGHRS, CDR2 YFSETQ. The CDR3 is CASSLGTPVYGYTF. CDR3 coding DNA: TGCGCCAGCAGCTTAGGGACACCCGTCTATGGCTACACCTTC.

This rearrangement joins TRBV19 to TRBJ2-3; TRBD2 agrees at 7 bases. CDR3 length equals 15 residues. V was pared by 3 bases and J by 2 bases, with 5 bases of the junction left unmatched. The V gene's germline CDR1 is LNHDA and CDR2 SQIVND (reference sequence). DNA for the CDR3: TGTGCCAGTAGTATTCAGAGCGGGGACACAGATACGCAGTATTTT. The encoded protein is CASSIQSGDTDTQYF.

The chain is built from TRBV7-7 and TRBJ2-1; TRBD2 aligns across 7 bases. With 2 bases clipped from V and 2 bases from J, the junction kept 0 bases outside the gene matches. CDR3 length equals 14 residues. Germline CDR1 and CDR2: SSHAT and FNYEAQ (reference sequence). The chain's CDR3 is CASSLRGAYNEQFF. In nucleotides, the CDR3 is TGTGCCAGCAGCTTACGGGGGGCCTACAATGAGCAGTTCTTC.

The chain carries TRBV9 and TRBJ1-2; a possible D gene is TRBD1 (6 bases). This CDR3 region has 15 residues. V was shortened by 4 bases and J by 4 bases, with 17 bases between the two germline ends. Germline-derived CDR1 and CDR2 are SGDLS and YYNGEE. CDR3 residues: CASSSIGTSVYGYTF. In DNA, the CDR3 is TGTGCCAGCAGCTCAATCGGGACATCGGTCTATGGCTACACCTTC.

The V gene is TRBV11-3, the J gene TRBJ2-7; D is possibly TRBD1 (6 bases). The V and J ends lost 1 base and 4 bases respectively, with 8 bases between them. The germline CDR1 and CDR2 sequences are SGHNT and YENEEA. The CDR3 is 13 amino acids. CDR3 residues: CASSLGTAYEQYF. The CDR3 DNA reads TGTGCCAGCAGCTTAGGGACAGCATACGAGCAGTACTTC.

V is TRBV11-2 and J is TRBJ1-5; D is undetermined. Germline CDR1 and CDR2: SGHAT and FQNNGV. The CDR3 is 13 residues long. Trimming took off 1 base at V and 11 bases at J, with 12 bases between the two ends. The CDR3 DNA sequence: TGTGCCAGCAGCTTAGTGGGTGGATCGGCCCAGCATTTT. Its translation is CASSLVGGSAQHF.

This clone appeared a few times. CDR3 bases: TGTGCCAGCAGCCAACGACTAGCGGGGGCTAGCACAGATACGCAGTATTTT. The encoded protein is CASSQRLAGASTDTQYF. V is TRBV14 and J is TRBJ2-3; 12 bases map to TRBD2. CDR3 length: 17 amino acids. J lost 0 bases, V lost 2 bases, and 3 bases had no gene match. The germline V gene encodes CDR1 SGHDN and CDR2 FVKESK.

CDR3 in DNA: TGTGCCAGCAGCCTGGACAGGGGTCGTGGTGAAAAACTGTTTTTT. Encoded protein: CASSLDRGRGEKLFF. V usage is TRBV13 and J usage is TRBJ1-4, with TRBD1 matching 9 bases. The CDR3 loop spans 15 amino acids. Germline trimming cut 5 bases from V and 7 bases from J; bases unmatched to any gene: 8. CDR1 is PRHDT and CDR2 is FYEKMQ in the germline V gene (reference sequence).

The V call is TRBV6-5, the J call TRBJ2-2; 7 bases are shared with TRBD1. Germline V gives CDR1 MNHEY, CDR2 SVGAGI. Germline trimming cut 5 bases from V and 7 bases from J; bases unmatched to any gene: 7. CDR3 length equals 14 residues. The CDR3 loop is CASSRQGEGGELFF. The CDR3 bases are TGTGCCAGCAGTAGACAGGGAGAGGGCGGGGAGCTGTTTTTT.

The rearrangement uses TRBV6-5 and TRBJ2-3; D gene ambiguous. CDR1 and CDR2 from the germline V gene are MNHEY and SVGAGI. The V end lost 0 bases, the J end lost 2 bases, and 6 bases lay between the germline ends. The CDR3 is 14 residues long. CDR3 region: CASSYSSLTDTQYF. The CDR3, as DNA: TGTGCCAGCAGTTACTCTAGCCTCACAGATACGCAGTATTTT.

This clone was seen only a few times. The rearrangement uses TRBV28 and TRBJ2-2; 7 nucleotides line up with TRBD1. Germline V gene data show CDR1 as MDHEN and CDR2 as SYDVKM. With 10 bases clipped from V and 4 bases from J, the junction kept 15 bases outside the gene matches. The CDR3 is made up of 16 amino acids. CDR3 bases: TGTGCCACCCAGACCGACAGGGAAGGAACCACCGGGGAGCTGTTTTTT. This translates into CATQTDREGTTGELFF. Looking up the rest from reference TRBV28 and TRBJ2-2 gives the full variable domain: DVKVTQSSRYLVKRTGEKVFLECVQDMDHENMFWYRQDPGLGLRLIYFSYDVKMKEKGDIPEGYSVSREKKERFSLILESASTNQTSMYLCATQTDREGTTGELFFGEGSRLTVL.

The chain links TRBV19 to TRBJ1-1; possibly TRBD1 for D (5 bases). The ends were cut back, 4 bases at V and 4 bases at J, with 10 bases in the middle. Germline loops: CDR1 LNHDA, CDR2 SQIVND (reference sequence). This CDR3 spans 13 amino acids. The CDR3 region has the DNA TGTGCCAGTAGTACGACGGGGGGCACTGAAGCTTTCTTT. It specifies CASSTTGGTEAFF.